The text below deals with one TCR beta chain. No antigen is known for it. One base away there is no much larger clone; base qualities are not given. The library was produced with the immunoSEQ multiplex PCR assay. What TCRdb holds here is the immuneACCESS table cut down to in-frame rearrangements. Part of the clones is not present; checked against another copy, under half of the missing clones reflect an unresolved V gene, and the others are unexplained. A total of approximately 130,000 clones appear in this sample, 85% to 95% of them only once. Of the sample, around 6% is held by the ten largest clones. The data were obtained in a study of T cell changes during pregnancy in multiple sclerosis (dated by TCRdb to the late 2010s). Regarding the study in general: The study examined how the T cell repertoire changed over the course of pregnancy in women with multiple sclerosis.

In the germline V gene, CDR1 corresponds to MNHGY and CDR2 to SAAAGT. From the cysteine up to the phenylalanine, the CDR3 has a length of 15 residues. The entry retains the CDR3 DNA only, 45 bases that are in frame from base 1. Germline trimming: 7 bases from V, 10 bases from J; junction bases outside gene matches: 18. The material was peripheral blood, obtained before pregnancy. This receptor was taken from a female donor with multiple sclerosis, enrolled in a pregnancy study. The V and J segments used are TRBV6-8 and TRBJ2-7, with 8 junctional bases fitting TRBD2. The CDR3 here reads CASTSGTRNIIEQYF. The bases read TGTGCCAGCACATCCGGGACTAGAAATATTATCGAACAGTACTTC.